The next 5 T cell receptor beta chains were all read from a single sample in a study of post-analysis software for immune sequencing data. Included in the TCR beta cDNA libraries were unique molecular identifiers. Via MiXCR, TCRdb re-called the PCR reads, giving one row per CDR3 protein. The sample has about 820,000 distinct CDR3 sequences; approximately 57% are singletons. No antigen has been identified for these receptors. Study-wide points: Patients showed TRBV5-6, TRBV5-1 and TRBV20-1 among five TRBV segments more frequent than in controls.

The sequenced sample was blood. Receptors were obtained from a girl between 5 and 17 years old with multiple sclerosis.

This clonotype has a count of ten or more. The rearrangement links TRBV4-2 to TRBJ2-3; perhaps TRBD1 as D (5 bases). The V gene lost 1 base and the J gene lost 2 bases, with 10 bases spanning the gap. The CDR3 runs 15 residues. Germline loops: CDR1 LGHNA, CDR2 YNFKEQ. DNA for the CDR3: TGTGCCAGCAGCCAAGGGGGCGGAGACACAGATACGCAGTATTTT. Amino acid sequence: CASSQGGGDTDTQYF.

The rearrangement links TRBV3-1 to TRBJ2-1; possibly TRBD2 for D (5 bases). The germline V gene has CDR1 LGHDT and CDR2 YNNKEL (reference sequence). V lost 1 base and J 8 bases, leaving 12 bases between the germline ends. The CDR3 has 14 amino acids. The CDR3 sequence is CASSQVGLRDEQFF. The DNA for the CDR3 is TGTGCCAGCAGCCAAGTTGGGCTGCGGGATGAGCAGTTCTTC.

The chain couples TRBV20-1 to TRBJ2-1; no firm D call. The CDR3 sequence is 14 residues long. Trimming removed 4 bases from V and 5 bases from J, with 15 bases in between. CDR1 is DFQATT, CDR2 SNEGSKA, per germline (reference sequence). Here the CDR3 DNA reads TGCAGTGCTATGAACTTACGATTGAACAATGAGCAGTTCTTC. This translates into CSAMNLRLNNEQFF.

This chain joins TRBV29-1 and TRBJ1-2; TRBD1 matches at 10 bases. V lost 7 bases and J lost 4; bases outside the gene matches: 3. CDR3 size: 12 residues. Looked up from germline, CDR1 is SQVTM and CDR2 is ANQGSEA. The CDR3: CSGGQGSYGYTF. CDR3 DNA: TGCAGCGGGGGACAGGGGAGCTATGGCTACACCTTC.

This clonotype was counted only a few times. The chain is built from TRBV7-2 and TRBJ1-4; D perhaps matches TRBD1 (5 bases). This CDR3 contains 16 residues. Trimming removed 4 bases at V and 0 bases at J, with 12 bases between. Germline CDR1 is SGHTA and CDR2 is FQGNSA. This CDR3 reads CASSSTDSPTNEKLFF. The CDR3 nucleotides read TGTGCCAGCAGCTCTACCGACAGCCCAACTAATGAAAAACTGTTTTTT.